This T cell receptor (beta chain) emerged from a study of blood T cells in healthy people across ages. Findings and limits, study-wide: Age advanced and TCR beta diversity per million T cells fell, roughly linearly. It was held that the diversity estimates obtained from one million T cells were underestimates.

A second about 7 to 11 cycle PCR used barcoded and J-beta primers. TCRdb reanalysed the 5' RACE reads using MiXCR and keeps one entry per CDR3 protein. The sample comprises some 1.5 million distinct CDR3 sequences, 35% to 45% of which are singletons, and more than 4% rests with the top ten. The CDR3 consists of 15 residues. J gave up 1 base and V 8 bases, and 6 bases lay outside the gene matches. This clonotype was observed at least ten times. Antigen: not known. This chain joins TRBV12-3 or TRBV12-4 and TRBJ2-3; 10 nucleotides match TRBD2. The specimen was blood. This sequence was found in a woman between 18 and 30 years old in good health. The CDR3 nucleotides are TGTGCCAGCGGCCGAACTAGCGGGGGCACAGATACGCAGTATTTT. Protein sequence: CASGRTSGGTDTQYF.